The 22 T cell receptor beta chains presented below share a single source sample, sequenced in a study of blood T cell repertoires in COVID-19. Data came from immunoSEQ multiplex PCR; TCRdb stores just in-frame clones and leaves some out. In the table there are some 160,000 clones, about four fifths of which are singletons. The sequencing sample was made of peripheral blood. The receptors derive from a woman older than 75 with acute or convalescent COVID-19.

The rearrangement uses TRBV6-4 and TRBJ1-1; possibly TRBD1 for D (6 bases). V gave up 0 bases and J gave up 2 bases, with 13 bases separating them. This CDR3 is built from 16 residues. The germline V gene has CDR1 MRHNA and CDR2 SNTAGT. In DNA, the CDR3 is TGTGCCAGCAGTGACTCCACAGGGACCTTTAACACTGAAGCTTTCTTT. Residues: CASSDSTGTFNTEAFF.

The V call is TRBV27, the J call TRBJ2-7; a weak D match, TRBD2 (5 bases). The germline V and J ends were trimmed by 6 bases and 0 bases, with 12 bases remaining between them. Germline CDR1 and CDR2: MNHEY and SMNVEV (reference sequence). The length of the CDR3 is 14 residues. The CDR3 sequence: CASREDFSSYEQYF. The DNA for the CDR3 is TGTGCCAGCAGGGAGGACTTTAGCTCCTACGAGCAGTACTTC.

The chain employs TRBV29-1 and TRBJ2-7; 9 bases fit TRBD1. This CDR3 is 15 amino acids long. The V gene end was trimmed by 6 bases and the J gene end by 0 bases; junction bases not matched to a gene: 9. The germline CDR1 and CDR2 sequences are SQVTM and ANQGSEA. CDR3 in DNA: TGCAGCGTCGTCCGGACAGGGGCTATCTCCTACGAGCAGTACTTC. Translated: CSVVRTGAISYEQYF.

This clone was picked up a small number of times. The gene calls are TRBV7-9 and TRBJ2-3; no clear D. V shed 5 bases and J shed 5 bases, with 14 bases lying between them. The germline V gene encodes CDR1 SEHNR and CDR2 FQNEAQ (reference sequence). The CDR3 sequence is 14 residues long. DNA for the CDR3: TGTGCCAGCAGCCTCAGCCAGGCCCTAGATACGCAGTATTTT. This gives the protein CASSLSQALDTQYF.

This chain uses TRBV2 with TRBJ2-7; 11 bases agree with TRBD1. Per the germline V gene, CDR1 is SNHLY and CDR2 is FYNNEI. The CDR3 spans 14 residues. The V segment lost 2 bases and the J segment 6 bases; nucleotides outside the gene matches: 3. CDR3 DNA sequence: TGTGCCAGCAGTGAATACGGGACAGGGGGCGAGCAGTACTTC. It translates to CASSEYGTGGEQYF. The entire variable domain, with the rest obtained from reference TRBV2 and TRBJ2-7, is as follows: EPEVTQTPSHQVTQMGQEVILRCVPISNHLYFYWYRQILGQKVEFLVSFYNNEISEKSEIFDDQFSVERPDGSNFTLKIRSTKLEDSAMYFCASSEYGTGGEQYFGPGTRLTVT.

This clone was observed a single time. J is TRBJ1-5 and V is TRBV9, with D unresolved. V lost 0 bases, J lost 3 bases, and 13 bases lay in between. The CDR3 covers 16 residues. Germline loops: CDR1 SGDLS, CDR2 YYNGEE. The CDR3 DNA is TGTGCCAGCAGCGTAGTTGAGGCCAGCCTCAATCAGCCCCAGCATTTT. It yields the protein CASSVVEASLNQPQHF. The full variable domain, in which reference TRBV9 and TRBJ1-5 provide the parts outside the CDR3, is DSGVTQTPKHLITATGQRVTLRCSPRSGDLSVYWYQQSLDQGLQFLIQYYNGEERAKGNILERFSAQQFPDLHSELNLSSLELGDSALYFCASSVVEASLNQPQHFGDGTRLSIL.

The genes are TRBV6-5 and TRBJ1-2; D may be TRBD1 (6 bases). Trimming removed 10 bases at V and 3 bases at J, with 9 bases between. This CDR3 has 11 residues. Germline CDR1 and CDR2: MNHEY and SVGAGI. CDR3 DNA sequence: TGTGCCACCAAGGGGGACTATGGCTACACCTTC. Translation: CATKGDYGYTF.

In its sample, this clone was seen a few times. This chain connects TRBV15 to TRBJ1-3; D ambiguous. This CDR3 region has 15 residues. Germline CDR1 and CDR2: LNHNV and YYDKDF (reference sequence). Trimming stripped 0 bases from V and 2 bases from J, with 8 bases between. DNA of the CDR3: TGTGCCACCAGCAGAGATAGAGTTCCTGGAAACACCATATATTTT. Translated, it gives CATSRDRVPGNTIYF.

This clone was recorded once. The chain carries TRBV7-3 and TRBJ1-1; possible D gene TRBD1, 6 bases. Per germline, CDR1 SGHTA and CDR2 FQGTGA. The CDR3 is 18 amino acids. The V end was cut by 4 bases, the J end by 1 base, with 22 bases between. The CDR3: CASSSQGRVSSKNTEAFF. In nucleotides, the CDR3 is TGTGCCAGCAGCTCCCAGGGGCGGGTCTCTTCCAAGAACACTGAAGCTTTCTTT.

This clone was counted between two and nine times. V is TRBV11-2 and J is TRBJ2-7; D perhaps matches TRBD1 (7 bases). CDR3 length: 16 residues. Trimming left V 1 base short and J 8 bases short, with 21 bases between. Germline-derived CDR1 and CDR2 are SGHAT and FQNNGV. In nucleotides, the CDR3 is TGTGCCAGCAGCTTAGGAGGGGGCGGCGGGATAGGGAAGCAGTACTTC. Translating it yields CASSLGGGGGIGKQYF.

CDR3: CASSYGAGTNTGELFF. The CDR3 bases are TGTGCCAGCAGTTACGGAGCGGGAACGAACACCGGGGAGCTGTTTTTT. The rearrangement uses TRBV6-2 or TRBV6-3 and TRBJ2-2; 7 positions match TRBD2. The CDR3 extends over 16 amino acids. V lost 2 bases and J lost 0; bases outside the gene matches: 3. From germline, CDR1 is MNHEY and CDR2 SVGEGT.

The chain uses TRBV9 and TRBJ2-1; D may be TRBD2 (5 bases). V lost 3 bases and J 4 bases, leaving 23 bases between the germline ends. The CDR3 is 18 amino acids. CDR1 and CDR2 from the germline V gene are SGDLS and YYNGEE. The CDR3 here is CASSGRTALLDVYNEQFF. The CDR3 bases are TGTGCCAGCAGCGGGAGGACTGCCCTACTAGACGTGTACAATGAGCAGTTCTTC. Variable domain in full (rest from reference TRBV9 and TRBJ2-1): DSGVTQTPKHLITATGQRVTLRCSPRSGDLSVYWYQQSLDQGLQFLIQYYNGEERAKGNILERFSAQQFPDLHSELNLSSLELGDSALYFCASSGRTALLDVYNEQFFGPGTRLTVL.

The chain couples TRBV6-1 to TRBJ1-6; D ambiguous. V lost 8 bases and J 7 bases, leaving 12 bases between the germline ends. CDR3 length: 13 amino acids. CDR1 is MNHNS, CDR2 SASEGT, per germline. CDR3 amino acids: CASDLGGNSPLHF. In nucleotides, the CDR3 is TGTGCCAGCGACCTGGGAGGGAATTCACCCCTCCACTTT.

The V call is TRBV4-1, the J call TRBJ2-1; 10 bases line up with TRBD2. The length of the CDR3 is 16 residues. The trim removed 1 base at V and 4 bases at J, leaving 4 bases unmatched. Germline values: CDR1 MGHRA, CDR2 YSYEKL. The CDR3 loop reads CASSQGRTSGYNEQFF. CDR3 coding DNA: TGCGCCAGCAGCCAAGGCAGGACTAGCGGTTACAATGAGCAGTTCTTC.

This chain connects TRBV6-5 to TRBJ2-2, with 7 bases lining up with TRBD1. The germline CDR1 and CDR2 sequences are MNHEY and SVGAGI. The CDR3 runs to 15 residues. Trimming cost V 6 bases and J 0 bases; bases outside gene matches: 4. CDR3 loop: CASSLGTANTGELFF. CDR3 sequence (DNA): TGTGCCAGCAGCCTCGGGACAGCGAACACCGGGGAGCTGTTTTTT.

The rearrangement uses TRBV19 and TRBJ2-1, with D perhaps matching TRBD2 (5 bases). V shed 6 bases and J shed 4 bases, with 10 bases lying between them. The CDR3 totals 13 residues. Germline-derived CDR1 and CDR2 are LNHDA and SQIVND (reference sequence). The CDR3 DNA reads TGTGCCAGTAGGACGCCGGGGTACAATGAGCAGTTCTTC. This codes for CASRTPGYNEQFF.

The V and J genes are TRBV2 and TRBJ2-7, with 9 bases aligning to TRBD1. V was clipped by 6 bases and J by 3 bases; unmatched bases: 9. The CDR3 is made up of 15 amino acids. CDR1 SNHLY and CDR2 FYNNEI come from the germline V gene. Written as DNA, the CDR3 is TGTGCCAGCAGCGAACAAGGGACAGGGAGCTACGAGCAGTACTTC. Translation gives CASSEQGTGSYEQYF.

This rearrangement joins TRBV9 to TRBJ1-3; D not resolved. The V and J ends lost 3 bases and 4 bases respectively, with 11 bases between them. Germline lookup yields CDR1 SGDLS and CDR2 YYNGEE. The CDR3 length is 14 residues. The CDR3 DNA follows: TGTGCCAGCAGCGCGTATACACAGGGAAACACCATATATTTT. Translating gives CASSAYTQGNTIYF.

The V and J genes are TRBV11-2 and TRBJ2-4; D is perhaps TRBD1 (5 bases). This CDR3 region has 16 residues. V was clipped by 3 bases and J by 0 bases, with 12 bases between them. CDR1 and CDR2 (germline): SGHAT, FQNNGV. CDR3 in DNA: TGTGCCAGCAGCTTTGGGGCATCGGTAGCCAAAAACATTCAGTACTTC. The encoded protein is CASSFGASVAKNIQYF. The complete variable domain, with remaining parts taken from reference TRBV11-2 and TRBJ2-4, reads EAGVAQSPRYKIIEKRQSVAFWCNPISGHATLYWYQQILGQGPKLLIQFQNNGVVDDSQLPKDRFSAERLKGVDSTLKIQPAKLEDSAVYLCASSFGASVAKNIQYFGAGTRLSVL.

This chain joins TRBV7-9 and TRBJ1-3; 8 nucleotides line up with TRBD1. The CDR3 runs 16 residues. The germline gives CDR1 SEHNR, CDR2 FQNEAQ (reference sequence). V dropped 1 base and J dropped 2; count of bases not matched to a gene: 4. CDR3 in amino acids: CASSLGGRGPGNTIYF. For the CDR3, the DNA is TGTGCCAGCAGCTTAGGAGGCAGGGGGCCTGGAAACACCATATATTTT.

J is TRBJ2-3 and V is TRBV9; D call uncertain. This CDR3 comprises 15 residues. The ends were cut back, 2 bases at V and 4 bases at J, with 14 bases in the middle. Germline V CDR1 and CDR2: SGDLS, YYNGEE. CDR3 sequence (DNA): TGTGCCAGCAGCGTTGGCGGCGCCGTTCCAGATACGCAGTATTTT. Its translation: CASSVGGAVPDTQYF.

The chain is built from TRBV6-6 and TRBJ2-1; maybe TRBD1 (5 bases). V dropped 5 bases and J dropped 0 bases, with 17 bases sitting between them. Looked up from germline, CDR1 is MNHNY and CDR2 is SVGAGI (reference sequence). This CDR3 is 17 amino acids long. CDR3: CASSPNIDSSSYNEQFF. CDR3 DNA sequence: TGTGCCAGCAGTCCCAATATTGACAGTAGCTCCTACAATGAGCAGTTCTTC.